These T cell receptor beta chains were read from a single sample in a study of glioma-infiltrating T cells after dendritic cell vaccination. Using immunoSEQ multiplex PCR, the repertoire was profiled, and TCRdb retains in-frame clones only, with some absent. The data contain more than 75,000 clones, roughly four fifths of them seen just once; the ten biggest clones take up around 6.5%. The input for sequencing was blood, taken after dendritic cell vaccination. The receptors were sampled from a human donor with glioblastoma. CDR3s include the opening cysteine and the closing phenylalanine or tryptophan. A D gene is named only where the DNA matches it firmly. Rows may omit the clone size; those that give it use once, few, many or a size class.

- | - | TRBJ1-2 | TRBV13 | CASTPYRALMGGYTF | TGTGCCAGCACCCCCTACAGAGCCCTTATGGGTGGCTACACCTTC
- | - | TRBJ1-1 | TRBV6-5 | CASSGSSGGTEAFF | TGTGCCAGCAGTGGGAGTTCGGGGGGCACTGAAGCTTTCTTT
- | TRBD1 | TRBJ1-2 | TRBV4-2 | CASSYTPQGDYGYTF | TGTGCCAGCAGCTATACACCACAGGGGGACTATGGCTACACCTTC
- | - | TRBJ1-2 | TRBV7-9 | CASSSDSFNYGYTF | TGTGCCAGCAGCTCGGACAGTTTTAACTATGGCTACACCTTC
once | - | TRBJ1-1 | TRBV2 | CASGMEGMNTEAFF | TGTGCCAGCGGGATGGAGGGGATGAACACTGAAGCTTTCTTT
- | - | TRBJ1-2 | TRBV5-4 | CASSQGTHYGYTF | TGTGCCAGCAGCCAGGGGACACATTATGGCTACACCTTC
few | - | TRBJ2-1 | TRBV2 | CASRDGTAIYNEQFF | TGTGCCAGCAGAGACGGGACTGCAATTTACAATGAGCAGTTCTTC
- | TRBD2 | TRBJ2-3 | TRBV9 | CASSVASGTSGGTDTQYF | TGTGCCAGCAGCGTAGCCTCAGGGACTAGCGGGGGCACAGATACGCAGTATTTT
- | - | TRBJ1-1 | TRBV6-1 | CASSEARGFRGTEAFF | TGTGCCAGCAGTGAAGCGAGGGGGTTCAGGGGCACTGAAGCTTTCTTT
- | TRBD1 | TRBJ1-2 | TRBV19 | CASSFNPGQGRGYTF | TGTGCCAGTAGCTTCAATCCGGGACAGGGTCGTGGCTACACCTTC
once | - | TRBJ1-5 | TRBV15 | CATSGGMGGAGNQPQHF | TGTGCCACCAGCGGAGGGATGGGGGGGGCGGGCAATCAGCCCCAGCATTTT
- | - | TRBJ2-2 | TRBV7-2 | CASSLASGNGGELFF | TGTGCCAGCAGCTTAGCGTCAGGGAACGGGGGGGAGCTGTTTTTT
few | TRBD2 | TRBJ2-7 | TRBV6-5 | CASSSLAGAYEQYF | TGTGCCAGCAGTTCACTAGCGGGGGCCTACGAGCAGTACTTC
- | - | TRBJ2-1 | TRBV7-3 | CASSTNHGGTENEQFF | TGTGCCAGCAGTACCAACCACGGCGGGACAGAGAATGAGCAGTTCTTC
- | - | TRBJ2-5 | TRBV30 | CAWTTEETQYF | TGTGCCTGGACCACGGAAGAGACCCAGTACTTC
few | - | TRBJ2-7 | TRBV6-6 | CASSLGRGEQYF | TGTGCCAGCAGCCTGGGCCGCGGGGAGCAGTACTTC
- | - | TRBJ2-3 | TRBV7-8 | CASSLWGESGTDTQYF | TGTGCCAGCAGCTTATGGGGGGAGAGTGGGACAGATACGCAGTATTTT
- | TRBD2 | TRBJ2-3 | TRBV6-5 | CASSYSSGAGTDTQYF | TGTGCCAGCAGTTACTCCAGCGGGGCGGGCACAGATACGCAGTATTTT
- | - | TRBJ1-4 | TRBV6-6 | CASRPPATNEKLFF | TGTGCCAGCAGGCCCCCGGCAACTAATGAAAAACTGTTTTTT
few | TRBD1 | TRBJ2-7 | TRBV4-3 | CASSQDSSGGYEQYF | TGCGCCAGCAGCCAAGATTCGTCAGGGGGCTACGAGCAGTACTTC
- | - | TRBJ2-2 | TRBV9 | CASSSTFVWRAGSGELFF | TGTGCCAGCAGCTCGACATTCGTGTGGCGGGCGGGGTCCGGGGAGCTGTTTTTT
- | - | TRBJ1-2 | TRBV18 | CASSPAQGQGGYTF | TGTGCCAGCTCACCAGCCCAGGGTCAGGGTGGCTACACCTTC
- | TRBD1 | TRBJ1-2 | TRBV5-6 | CASSLRDRGRHGYTF | TGTGCCAGCAGCTTGAGGGACAGGGGACGGCATGGCTACACCTTC
- | - | TRBJ1-5 | TRBV2 | CASSGGYGNQPQHF | TGTGCCAGCAGTGGAGGGTACGGCAATCAGCCCCAGCATTTT
- | - | TRBJ2-2 | TRBV30 | CAWNYRAAGELFF | TGTGCCTGGAATTACAGGGCGGCCGGGGAGCTGTTTTTT